These T cell receptor beta chains were read from a single sample in a study of T cells in Graves' hyperthyroidism and ophthalmopathy. One entry per CDR3 protein results from TCRdb running MiXCR on the multiplex PCR reads. This sample yields hundreds of thousands of distinct CDR3 sequences, of which approximately 13% are seen a single time; under 30% belongs to the top ten. The sequencing sample was made of blood. The receptors were gathered from a woman between 25 and 40 years old with Graves' hyperthyroidism. CDR3s include the opening cysteine and the closing phenylalanine or tryptophan. The D gene is left open where the match is weak. Clone size is stated in some rows and not others, as once, few, many or a class when expanded.

V: TRBV3-1
size: many
J: TRBJ1-5
D: TRBD1
CDR3: CASSQGGNQPQHF
DNA: TGTGCCAGCTCACAGGGGGGGAATCAGCCCCAGCATTTT

V: TRBV11-1
size: many
J: TRBJ2-7
D: -
CDR3: CASSLSGVDLEQYF
DNA: TGTGCCAGCAGCTTATCGGGAGTAGATCTCGAGCAGTACTTC

V: TRBV6-1
size: many
J: TRBJ1-5
D: -
CDR3: CASSLAGVQPQHF
DNA: TGTGCCAGCAGTCTCGCCGGGGTTCAGCCCCAGCATTTT

V: TRBV20-1
size: many
J: TRBJ1-2
D: -
CDR3: CSARLELTGYTF
DNA: TGCAGTGCTAGACTGGAATTAACGGGTTACACCTTC

V: TRBV12-3/TRBV12-4
size: many
J: TRBJ2-5
D: TRBD1
CDR3: CASSLGQGAKETQYF
DNA: TGTGCCAGCAGTTTGGGACAGGGGGCTAAAGAGACCCAGTACTTC

V: TRBV7-2
size: many
J: TRBJ1-1
D: -
CDR3: CASSFAPLAEAFF
DNA: TGTGCCAGCAGCTTCGCGCCCCTTGCTGAAGCTTTCTTT

V: TRBV6-2/TRBV6-3
size: few
J: TRBJ1-5
D: TRBD1
CDR3: CASSYKTGWVQPQHF
DNA: TGTGCCAGCAGTTACAAGACAGGGTGGGTTCAGCCCCAGCATTTT

V: TRBV28
size: many
J: TRBJ2-7
D: TRBD2
CDR3: CASVVTSGLPSYEQYF
DNA: TGTGCCAGCGTAGTGACTAGCGGACTACCGTCCTACGAGCAGTACTTC

V: TRBV18
size: -
J: TRBJ2-1
D: -
CDR3: CASSPRPWGESGNEQFF
DNA: TGTGCCAGCTCACCACGCCCATGGGGGGAGTCAGGCAATGAGCAGTTCTTC

V: TRBV5-1
size: many
J: TRBJ1-5
D: -
CDR3: CASSFSGNQPQHF
DNA: TGCGCCAGCAGCTTTAGTGGGAATCAGCCCCAGCATTTT

V: TRBV12-3/TRBV12-4
size: many
J: TRBJ2-1
D: TRBD2
CDR3: CASSGSGAGVEQFF
DNA: TGTGCCAGCAGTGGGTCGGGAGCGGGGGTTGAGCAGTTCTTC

V: TRBV7-2
size: few
J: TRBJ1-3
D: TRBD1
CDR3: CASSMGTGGGNTIYF
DNA: TGTGCCAGCAGCATGGGGACAGGGGGAGGAAACACCATATATTTT

V: TRBV18
size: -
J: TRBJ2-7
D: TRBD1
CDR3: CASSSLDRDEQYF
DNA: TGTGCCAGCTCATCCCTCGACAGGGACGAGCAGTACTTC

V: TRBV29-1
size: few
J: TRBJ2-3
D: -
CDR3: CSVVTTDTQYF
DNA: TGCAGCGTTGTGACCACAGATACGCAGTATTTT

V: TRBV6-2/TRBV6-3
size: many
J: TRBJ2-3
D: TRBD2
CDR3: CASSPTLAGGPDTQYF
DNA: TGTGCCAGCAGCCCCACCCTAGCGGGAGGGCCAGATACGCAGTATTTT

V: TRBV30
size: many
J: TRBJ1-5
D: TRBD1
CDR3: CAWSKGTGIDQPQHF
DNA: TGTGCCTGGAGTAAAGGGACAGGGATTGATCAGCCCCAGCATTTT

V: TRBV28
size: many
J: TRBJ2-1
D: -
CDR3: CASSFWGQQFF
DNA: TGTGCCAGCAGTTTTTGGGGACAACAGTTCTTC

V: TRBV27
size: few
J: TRBJ2-3
D: TRBD2
CDR3: CASSAGLAGARSTDTQYF
DNA: TGTGCCAGCAGTGCAGGACTAGCGGGAGCTCGGAGCACAGATACGCAGTATTTT

V: TRBV30
size: -
J: TRBJ1-3
D: -
CDR3: CAWIQFSGNTIYF
DNA: TGTGCCTGGATACAATTCTCTGGAAACACCATATATTTT

V: TRBV2
size: many
J: TRBJ2-1
D: -
CDR3: CASSGPGEQFF
DNA: TGTGCCAGCAGTGGTCCGGGGGAGCAGTTCTTC

V: TRBV28
size: few
J: TRBJ1-5
D: -
CDR3: CASSIMAGGLISNQPQHF
DNA: TGTGCCAGCAGCATTATGGCCGGGGGACTGATTAGCAATCAGCCCCAGCATTTT

V: TRBV15
size: few
J: TRBJ1-3
D: -
CDR3: CATSRDRFSGNTIYF
DNA: TGTGCCACCAGCAGAGACCGGTTCTCTGGAAACACCATATATTTT

V: TRBV20-1
size: -
J: TRBJ2-7
D: TRBD1
CDR3: CSATGDRGSYEQYF
DNA: TGCAGTGCTACCGGGGACAGGGGTTCCTACGAGCAGTACTTC

V: TRBV20-1
size: many
J: TRBJ1-2
D: -
CDR3: CSAPTDLGYTF
DNA: TGCAGTGCCCCAACCGATCTTGGCTACACCTTC

V: TRBV12-3/TRBV12-4
size: many
J: TRBJ2-7
D: TRBD1
CDR3: CATRQGVAYEQYF
DNA: TGTGCCACTCGACAGGGGGTGGCCTACGAGCAGTACTTC

V: TRBV2
size: -
J: TRBJ2-1
D: TRBD2
CDR3: CASSEGPGGPAYEQFF
DNA: TGTGCCAGCAGTGAAGGGCCGGGAGGGCCTGCCTATGAGCAGTTCTTC

V: TRBV28
size: -
J: TRBJ2-7
D: TRBD1
CDR3: CATRRQGRTYEQYF
DNA: TGTGCCACGCGGAGACAGGGGAGAACCTACGAGCAGTACTTC

V: TRBV7-2
size: many
J: TRBJ1-2
D: -
CDR3: CASSPDRSYGYTF
DNA: TGTGCCAGCAGCCCGGACAGATCCTATGGCTACACCTTC

V: TRBV5-1
size: few
J: TRBJ1-3
D: -
CDR3: CASSLTPGNDVTGNTIYF
DNA: TGCGCCAGCAGCTTGACCCCGGGCAATGACGTTACTGGAAACACCATATATTTT

V: TRBV2
size: many
J: TRBJ1-5
D: -
CDR3: CASNLSGYNQPQHF
DNA: TGTGCCAGCAATCTCTCCGGATACAATCAGCCCCAGCATTTT

V: TRBV5-1
size: -
J: TRBJ2-1
D: TRBD2
CDR3: CASSTGTSDEQFF
DNA: TGCGCCAGCAGTACCGGGACTAGCGATGAGCAGTTCTTC

V: TRBV11-2
size: many
J: TRBJ2-1
D: -
CDR3: CASRSRNEQFF
DNA: TGTGCCAGCAGATCTCGCAATGAGCAGTTCTTC

V: TRBV4-1
size: -
J: TRBJ2-7
D: -
CDR3: CASSQDQFRSGLPPQQYF
DNA: TGCGCCAGCAGCCAAGATCAGTTCAGGAGCGGACTACCCCCGCAGCAGTACTTC

V: TRBV28
size: many
J: TRBJ1-1
D: -
CDR3: CASSDDIEAFF
DNA: TGTGCCAGCAGTGATGACATTGAAGCTTTCTTT

V: TRBV20-1
size: -
J: TRBJ2-5
D: TRBD2
CDR3: CSAILARYQETQYF
DNA: TGCAGTGCTATACTAGCGCGATACCAAGAGACCCAGTACTTC

V: TRBV12-3/TRBV12-4
size: many
J: TRBJ2-3
D: -
CDR3: CASSLWSTSTDTQYF
DNA: TGTGCCAGCAGTTTGTGGTCTACTAGCACAGATACGCAGTATTTT

V: TRBV19
size: many
J: TRBJ2-5
D: TRBD2
CDR3: CASSIGFAGGGGETQYF
DNA: TGTGCCAGTAGTATAGGATTCGCGGGAGGAGGTGGAGAGACCCAGTACTTC

V: TRBV7-2
size: -
J: TRBJ1-6
D: -
CDR3: CASSKTNRAGGSPLHF
DNA: TGTGCCAGCAGCAAAACAAACAGGGCCGGCGGTTCACCCCTCCACTTT

V: TRBV19
size: -
J: TRBJ2-7
D: TRBD2
CDR3: CASTAGRADEQYF
DNA: TGTGCCAGTACGGCCGGGAGGGCCGACGAGCAGTACTTC

V: TRBV7-9
size: many
J: TRBJ2-5
D: -
CDR3: CASSLAVETQYF
DNA: TGTGCCAGCAGCTTAGCGGTGGAGACCCAGTACTTC

V: TRBV6-2/TRBV6-3
size: many
J: TRBJ2-7
D: -
CDR3: CASRPGTDEQYF
DNA: TGTGCCAGCAGACCTGGGACGGACGAGCAGTACTTC

V: TRBV25-1
size: many
J: TRBJ1-2
D: -
CDR3: CASSAHREGHYGYTF
DNA: TGTGCCAGCAGTGCCCACAGGGAGGGGCACTATGGCTACACCTTC

V: TRBV28
size: many
J: TRBJ2-1
D: TRBD2
CDR3: CASSPTGGPTVEQFF
DNA: TGTGCCAGCAGTCCGACGGGAGGGCCAACCGTTGAGCAGTTCTTC

V: TRBV20-1
size: many
J: TRBJ2-5
D: -
CDR3: CSALGSPTQETQYF
DNA: TGCAGTGCATTAGGATCCCCCACCCAAGAGACCCAGTACTTC

V: TRBV20-1
size: few
J: TRBJ2-7
D: TRBD2
CDR3: CSARVGVYLAGRFGDEQYF
DNA: TGCAGTGCTAGAGTCGGTGTTTATTTAGCGGGACGCTTCGGAGACGAGCAGTACTTC

V: TRBV29-1
size: many
J: TRBJ2-1
D: -
CDR3: CSVEGQGSYNEQFF
DNA: TGCAGCGTTGAGGGCCAGGGCTCCTACAATGAGCAGTTCTTC

V: TRBV29-1
size: -
J: TRBJ2-1
D: TRBD2
CDR3: CSVELRGDNEQFF
DNA: TGCAGCGTTGAGTTGCGGGGGGACAATGAGCAGTTCTTC

V: TRBV20-1
size: -
J: TRBJ2-1
D: TRBD2
CDR3: CSARGPHGAGTSGPYDEQFF
DNA: TGCAGTGCTAGAGGCCCCCACGGGGCGGGGACTAGCGGACCCTATGATGAGCAGTTCTTC

V: TRBV12-3/TRBV12-4
size: -
J: TRBJ2-1
D: -
CDR3: CASSSSRLAIYEQFF
DNA: TGTGCCAGCAGTTCTAGCCGCTTAGCCATTTATGAGCAGTTCTTC

V: TRBV15
size: -
J: TRBJ1-1
D: TRBD1
CDR3: CATSRDAGQGITRPEAFF
DNA: TGTGCCACCAGCAGAGATGCGGGACAGGGTATTACTAGGCCTGAAGCTTTCTTT

V: TRBV12-3/TRBV12-4
size: many
J: TRBJ2-5
D: TRBD1
CDR3: CATQFTDRDETQYF
DNA: TGTGCCACCCAATTCACGGACAGGGACGAGACCCAGTACTTC

V: TRBV28
size: many
J: TRBJ1-6
D: -
CDR3: CASSKQGYSPLHF
DNA: TGTGCCAGCAGTAAACAGGGTTATTCACCCCTCCACTTT

V: TRBV12-3/TRBV12-4
size: many
J: TRBJ1-1
D: -
CDR3: CASTPTQGMKTEAFF
DNA: TGTGCCAGCACCCCCACTCAGGGGATGAAAACTGAAGCTTTCTTT

V: TRBV30
size: few
J: TRBJ1-1
D: -
CDR3: CAWRDQEKAFF
DNA: TGTGCCTGGAGGGACCAGGAAAAAGCTTTCTTT

V: TRBV27
size: few
J: TRBJ2-7
D: -
CDR3: CASSRLEKRGIYEQYF
DNA: TGTGCCAGCAGTCGACTCGAAAAAAGGGGGATTTACGAGCAGTACTTC

V: TRBV7-2
size: many
J: TRBJ2-3
D: TRBD2
CDR3: CASSLEQTSGTDTQYF
DNA: TGTGCCAGCAGCTTAGAGCAGACTAGCGGCACAGATACGCAGTATTTT

V: TRBV18
size: -
J: TRBJ2-3
D: TRBD2
CDR3: CASSPPAALAGENTQYF
DNA: TGTGCCAGCTCACCACCGGCTGCTCTAGCGGGAGAGAATACGCAGTATTTT

V: TRBV7-2
size: many
J: TRBJ2-5
D: TRBD2
CDR3: CASSLVTSEETQYF
DNA: TGTGCCAGCAGCTTAGTGACTAGCGAAGAGACCCAGTACTTC